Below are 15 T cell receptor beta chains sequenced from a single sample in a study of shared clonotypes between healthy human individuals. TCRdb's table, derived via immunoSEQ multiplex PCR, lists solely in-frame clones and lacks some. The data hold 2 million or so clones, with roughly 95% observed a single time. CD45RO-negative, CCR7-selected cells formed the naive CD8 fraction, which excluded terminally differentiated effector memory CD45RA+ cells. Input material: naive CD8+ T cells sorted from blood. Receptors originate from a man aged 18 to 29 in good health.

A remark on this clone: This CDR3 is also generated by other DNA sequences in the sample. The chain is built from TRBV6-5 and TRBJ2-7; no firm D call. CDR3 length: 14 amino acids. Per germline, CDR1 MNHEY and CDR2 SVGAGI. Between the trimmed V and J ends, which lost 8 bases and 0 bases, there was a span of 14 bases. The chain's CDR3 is CASSPGFSSYEQYF. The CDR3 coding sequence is TGTGCCAGCTCGCCGGGCTTTAGCTCCTACGAGCAGTACTTC.

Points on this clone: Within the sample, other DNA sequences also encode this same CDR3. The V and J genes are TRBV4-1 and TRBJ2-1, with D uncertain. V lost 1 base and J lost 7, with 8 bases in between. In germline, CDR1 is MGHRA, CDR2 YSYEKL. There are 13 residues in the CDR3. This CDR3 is CASSQVGGNEQFF. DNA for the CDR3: TGCGCCAGCAGCCAAGTCGGTGGGAATGAGCAGTTCTTC.

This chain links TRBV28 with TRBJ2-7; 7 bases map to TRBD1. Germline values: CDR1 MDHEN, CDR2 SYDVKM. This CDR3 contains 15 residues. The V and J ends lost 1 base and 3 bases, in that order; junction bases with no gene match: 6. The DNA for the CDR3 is TGTGCCAGCAGTTTATTCGGGACAGCGATCTACGAGCAGTACTTC. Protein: CASSLFGTAIYEQYF.

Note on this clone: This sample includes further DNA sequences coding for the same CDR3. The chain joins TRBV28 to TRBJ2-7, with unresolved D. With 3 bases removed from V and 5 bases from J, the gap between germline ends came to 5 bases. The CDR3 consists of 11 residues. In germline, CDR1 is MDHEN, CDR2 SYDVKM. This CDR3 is CASSFVHEQYF. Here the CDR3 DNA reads TGTGCCAGCAGTTTTGTCCACGAGCAGTACTTC.

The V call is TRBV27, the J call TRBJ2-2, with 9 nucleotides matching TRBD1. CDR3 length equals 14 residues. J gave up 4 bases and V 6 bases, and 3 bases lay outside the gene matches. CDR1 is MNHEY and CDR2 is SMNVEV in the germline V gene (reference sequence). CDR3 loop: CASSPQGATGELFF. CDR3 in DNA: TGTGCCAGCAGCCCACAGGGGGCCACCGGGGAGCTGTTTTTT.

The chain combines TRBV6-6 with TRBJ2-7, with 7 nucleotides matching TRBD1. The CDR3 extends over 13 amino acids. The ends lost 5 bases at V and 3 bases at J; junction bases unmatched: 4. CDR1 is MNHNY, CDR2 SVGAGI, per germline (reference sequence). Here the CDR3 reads CASSPGGYYEQYF. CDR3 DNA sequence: TGTGCCAGCAGTCCAGGGGGTTACTACGAGCAGTACTTC.

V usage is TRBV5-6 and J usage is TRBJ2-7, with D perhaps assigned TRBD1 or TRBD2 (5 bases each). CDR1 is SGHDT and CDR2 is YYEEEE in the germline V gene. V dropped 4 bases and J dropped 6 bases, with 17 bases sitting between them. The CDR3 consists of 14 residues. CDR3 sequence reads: CASSEWDATREQYF. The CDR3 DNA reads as TGTGCCAGCAGCGAGTGGGACGCCACACGCGAGCAGTACTTC. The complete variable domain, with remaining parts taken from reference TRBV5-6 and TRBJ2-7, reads DAGVTQSPTHLIKTRGQQVTLRCSPKSGHDTVSWYQQALGQGPQFIFQYYEEEERQRGNFPDRFSGHQFPNYSSELNVNALLLGDSALYLCASSEWDATREQYFGPGTRLTVT.

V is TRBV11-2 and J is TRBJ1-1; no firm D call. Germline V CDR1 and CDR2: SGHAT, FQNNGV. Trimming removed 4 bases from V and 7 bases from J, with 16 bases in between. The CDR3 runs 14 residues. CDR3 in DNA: TGTGCCAGCAGCTCTGGCCCCGGGAACGGTGAAGCTTTCTTT. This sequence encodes CASSSGPGNGEAFF.

The CDR3 is CASSDRDEQFF. The CDR3 DNA follows: TGTGCCAGCAGTGATAGGGATGAGCAGTTCTTC. The chain is built from TRBV6-4 and TRBJ2-1; no clear D gene. Trimming removed 3 bases at V and 8 bases at J, with 5 bases between. The CDR3 contains 11 residues. From germline, CDR1 is MRHNA and CDR2 SNTAGT.

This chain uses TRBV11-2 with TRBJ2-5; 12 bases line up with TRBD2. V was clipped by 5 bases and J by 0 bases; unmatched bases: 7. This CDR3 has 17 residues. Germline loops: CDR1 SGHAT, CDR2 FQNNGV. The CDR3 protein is CASSPRLAGVNQETQYF. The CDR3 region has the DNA TGTGCCAGCAGCCCGAGACTAGCGGGGGTAAACCAAGAGACCCAGTACTTC.

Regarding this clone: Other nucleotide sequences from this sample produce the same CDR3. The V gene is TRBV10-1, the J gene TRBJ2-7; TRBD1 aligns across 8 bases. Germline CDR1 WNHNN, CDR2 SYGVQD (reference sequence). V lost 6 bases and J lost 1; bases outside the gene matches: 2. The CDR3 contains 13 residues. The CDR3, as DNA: TGCGCCAGCAGCCGACAGGGGTCCTACGAGCAGTACTTC. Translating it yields CASSRQGSYEQYF.

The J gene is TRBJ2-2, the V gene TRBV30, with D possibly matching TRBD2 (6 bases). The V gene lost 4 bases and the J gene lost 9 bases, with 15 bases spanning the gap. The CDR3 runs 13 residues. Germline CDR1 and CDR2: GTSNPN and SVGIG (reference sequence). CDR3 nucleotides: TGTGCCTGGAATCCGGGGGAGGAGTGGGAGCTGTTTTTT. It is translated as CAWNPGEEWELFF.

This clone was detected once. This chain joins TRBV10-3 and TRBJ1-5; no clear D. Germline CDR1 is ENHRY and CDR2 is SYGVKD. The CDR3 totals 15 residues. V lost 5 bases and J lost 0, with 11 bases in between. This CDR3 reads CAISTEFYSNQPQHF. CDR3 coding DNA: TGTGCCATCAGTACAGAGTTTTATAGCAATCAGCCCCAGCATTTT.

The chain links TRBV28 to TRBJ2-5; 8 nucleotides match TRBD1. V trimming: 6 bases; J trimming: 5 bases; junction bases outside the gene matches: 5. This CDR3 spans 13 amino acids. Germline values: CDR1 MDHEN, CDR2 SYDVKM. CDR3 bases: TGTGCCAGCAGCAAGACAGGGGTGGAGACCCAGTACTTC. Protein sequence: CASSKTGVETQYF.

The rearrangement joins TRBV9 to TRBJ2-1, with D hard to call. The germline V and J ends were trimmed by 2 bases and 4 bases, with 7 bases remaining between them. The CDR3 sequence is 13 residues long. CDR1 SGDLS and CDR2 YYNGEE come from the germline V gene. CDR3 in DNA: TGTGCCAGCAGCGTCTTACAGTACAATGAGCAGTTCTTC. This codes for CASSVLQYNEQFF.